This record looks at one T cell receptor (beta chain) sequence and its context. Its specificity is not known. This CDR3 has 13 amino acids. Germline V CDR1 and CDR2: SGHNT, YYREEE (reference sequence). V was shortened by 1 base and J by 5 bases, with 9 bases between the two germline ends. TCRdb redid the calling of the 5' RACE reads with MiXCR, one entry per CDR3 protein. Of 300,000 or so distinct CDR3 sequences listed, over 10% are singletons. The data were taken from a study of T cells after yellow fever vaccination. Findings and limits, study-wide: From the bulk population, abundant clonotypes could contaminate and appear within FACS-sorted repertoires. A minor fraction of clonotypes spanned both CD4 and CD8 compartments. Weaker, the secondary response had a peak occurring faster, on day 5 versus 15.

The chain recombines TRBV5-4 with TRBJ1-2, with a weak D call TRBD1 (5 bases). This clonotype was sampled from a man between 25 and 39 years old who received the YFV17D yellow fever vaccine. Sequenced material: CD4+ T cells sorted from PBMCs, taken 45 days after the yellow fever booster vaccination. The CDR3 DNA follows: TGTGCCAGCAGCTTGTACGGGGGTTATGGCTACACCTTC. This encodes CASSLYGGYGYTF.